The rows below give T cell receptor beta chains drawn from one sample of a study of human thymus T cells. Clones were read by immunoSEQ multiplex PCR, and TCRdb kept only the in-frame ones, dropping some. Found here are approximately 70,000 clones, 90% to 95% of them singletons; the top ten hold approximately 0.031%. The sample consisted of thymus tissue. Receptor source: a girl under three years old with a congenital heart defect but otherwise immunologically healthy. The CDR3 runs from the conserved cysteine through the conserved F or W. D genes are given only for firm matches. Expanded clones are given a class, and other clones once, few, many or no size at all.

CDR3nt | CDR3aa | d_gene | j_gene | abundance | len | v_gene
TGTGCCAGCAGCGACCGAGAGGGTCGATCGTTCTTC | CASSDREGRSFF | - | TRBJ2-1 | - | 12 | TRBV5-6
TGTGCCAGCAGCATTACAGGGGATCTAGGCAATCAGCCCCAGCATTTT | CASSITGDLGNQPQHF | TRBD1 | TRBJ1-5 | - | 16 | TRBV7-3
TGTGCCAGCACCACCAGGGGGCTAGCGAGGTACCAAGAGACCCAGTACTTC | CASTTRGLARYQETQYF | TRBD1 | TRBJ2-5 | - | 17 | TRBV7-8
TGTGCCAGTAGTGGGGCGGCACCTACCTACAATGAGCAGTTCTTC | CASSGAAPTYNEQFF | - | TRBJ2-1 | - | 15 | TRBV19
TGTGCCTGGAGTGTCCTACCCAAAAACATTCAGTACTTC | CAWSVLPKNIQYF | - | TRBJ2-4 | once | 13 | TRBV30
TGTGCCAGCAGCCAAAACGGGGGACTAGCGGGTGAGACCCAGTACTTC | CASSQNGGLAGETQYF | TRBD2 | TRBJ2-5 | - | 16 | TRBV4-2
TGTGCCAGCAGCCAAGATCGGGCTACTTACTCCTACGAGCAGTACTTC | CASSQDRATYSYEQYF | - | TRBJ2-7 | - | 16 | TRBV14
TGTGCCAGCCTGCTCAGTGCGTCCTTGGTGGCTTTCTTT | CASLLSASLVAFF | - | TRBJ1-1 | - | 13 | TRBV28
TGTGCCAGCAGTGAGCCTCGGTCGGGACTCGTTTTCAGCTCCTACAATGAGCAGTTCTTC | CASSEPRSGLVFSSYNEQFF | - | TRBJ2-1 | - | 20 | TRBV2
TGCAGTGCGGATGGAGAGCGGGAGCAGTTCTTC | CSADGEREQFF | - | TRBJ2-1 | - | 11 | TRBV20-1
TGTGCCAGCAGTACGACAGGGTTTGACTCGATCGAACGGGGTCCGACCTACGAGCAGTACTTC | CASSTTGFDSIERGPTYEQYF | TRBD1 | TRBJ2-7 | - | 21 | TRBV28
TGTGCCAGTTTTCCCCGGACAGGGGGAACTGGGGAGACCCAGTACTTC | CASFPRTGGTGETQYF | TRBD1 | TRBJ2-5 | - | 16 | TRBV28
TGTGCCAGCAGCGTGACTAGCGCCGCCTACGAGCAGTACTTC | CASSVTSAAYEQYF | TRBD2 | TRBJ2-7 | - | 14 | TRBV9
TGTGCCTGGAGTGTGAGAGGACAGGTTAACTACGAGCAGTACTTC | CAWSVRGQVNYEQYF | TRBD1 | TRBJ2-7 | - | 15 | TRBV30
TGTGCCATCAGTGTAGGCCTCGGTTACGAGCAGTACTTC | CAISVGLGYEQYF | - | TRBJ2-7 | - | 13 | TRBV10-3
TGTGCCAGCTACCAATGGGCAGGGCGAAGGTACGAGCAGTACTTC | CASYQWAGRRYEQYF | - | TRBJ2-7 | - | 15 | TRBV7-3
TGTGCCAGCCGCCCATGGGGGACACCCGCCGTGCAGTACTTC | CASRPWGTPAVQYF | - | TRBJ2-7 | - | 14 | TRBV6-1
TGTGCCAGCAGTGTTGCAGGGGCCTATGGGGAGCCCGGGGAGCTGTTTTTT | CASSVAGAYGEPGELFF | - | TRBJ2-2 | - | 17 | TRBV2
TGTGCCAGCAGTTTAGGCCGCTCTGGAAACACCATATATTTT | CASSLGRSGNTIYF | - | TRBJ1-3 | - | 14 | TRBV28
TGTGCCAGCATGGGACCAACTAATGAAAAACTGTTTTTT | CASMGPTNEKLFF | - | TRBJ1-4 | - | 13 | TRBV27
TGTGCCACCAGCAGAGATAGAGTCCCCAAAAACATTCAGTACTTC | CATSRDRVPKNIQYF | - | TRBJ2-4 | - | 15 | TRBV15
TGTGCCAGCAGCATCGGGACAGGGGTTGATAGGGGCTATGGCTACACCTTC | CASSIGTGVDRGYGYTF | TRBD1 | TRBJ1-2 | - | 17 | TRBV11-2
TGTGCCAGCAGCCAGGTTGGACTAGACTACGAGCAGTACTTC | CASSQVGLDYEQYF | TRBD2 | TRBJ2-7 | - | 14 | TRBV14
TGTGCCAGCAGTGAATCTTACTCCAGGGGCGCAGAGACCGGGGAGCTGTTTTTT | CASSESYSRGAETGELFF | - | TRBJ2-2 | - | 18 | TRBV6-1
TGTGCCAGCAGTCCGACAGCTGCAACTAATGAAAAACTGTTTTTT | CASSPTAATNEKLFF | - | TRBJ1-4 | - | 15 | TRBV11-2
TGTGCCAGCAGCCAAGATCGGGAGGGACCTAACTATGGCTACACCTTC | CASSQDREGPNYGYTF | - | TRBJ1-2 | once | 16 | TRBV4-2
TGTGCCAGCAACAAGCATGGGGAGGGCACCTACGAGCAGTACTTC | CASNKHGEGTYEQYF | TRBD2 | TRBJ2-7 | - | 15 | TRBV27
TGTGCCAGCAGCTCTCGAAAGGGGGGGGTGAAAACCTACGAGCAGTACTTC | CASSSRKGGVKTYEQYF | - | TRBJ2-7 | - | 17 | TRBV7-2
TGTGCCAGCAGTCCCCAGGGTTATGGCTACACCTTC | CASSPQGYGYTF | - | TRBJ1-2 | once | 12 | TRBV28
TGTGCCTGGAGTGACGGTCCCTCCTCGACCTACGAGCAGTACTTC | CAWSDGPSSTYEQYF | - | TRBJ2-7 | - | 15 | TRBV30
TGTGCCAGCAGCCAAGCCCCCGGGACTTACTACACCGGGGAGCTGTTTTTT | CASSQAPGTYYTGELFF | - | TRBJ2-2 | - | 17 | TRBV4-2
TGTGCCAGCAGTTTGAAGAGGGGACCGTCGAATGAGCAGTTCTTC | CASSLKRGPSNEQFF | - | TRBJ2-1 | once | 15 | TRBV27
TGTGCCAGCAGCTTAGGGGGGGACACCGCAGAGCCCAATGAAAAACTGTTTTTT | CASSLGGDTAEPNEKLFF | - | TRBJ1-4 | - | 18 | TRBV11-2
TGTGCCAGCAGCTTGGTTATGGGGAACACTGAAGCTTTCTTT | CASSLVMGNTEAFF | - | TRBJ1-1 | once | 14 | TRBV5-8
TGCGCCAGCAGCCACTTAGGACTCCCGATTTACGAGCAGTACTTC | CASSHLGLPIYEQYF | - | TRBJ2-7 | - | 15 | TRBV4-3